This record covers a single TCR beta chain. Its antigen is not identified. The sample belongs to a study of T cell responses to AZD1222 COVID-19 vaccine. General study findings and limits: Spike-specific TCR breadth and depth were elevated following two AZD1222 doses. Donor demographics were predominantly white British with a female majority; clonal diversity may be underestimated.

Method: immunoSEQ multiplex PCR; TCRdb's copy keeps in-frame clones and lacks some. In the table there are about 130,000 clones, about nine tenths of which are singletons. The sequence came from an adult who received the AZD1222 COVID-19 vaccine. This specimen was peripheral blood, taken 28 days after the second AZD1222 dose.

DNA of the CDR3: TGTGCCAGCAGCCCTTACGGGGTACCCTACAATGAGCAGTTCTTC. This sequence encodes CASSPYGVPYNEQFF. V is TRBV7-3 and J is TRBJ2-1, with D perhaps matching TRBD2 (5 bases). The CDR3 runs to 15 residues. Germline lookup yields CDR1 SGHTA and CDR2 FQGTGA. Trimming pared 5 bases from V and 2 bases from J, leaving 13 bases between.